This paragraph reports one T cell receptor beta chain. These data originate in a study of blood T cell repertoires in COVID-19. In the original processing: The authors estimated nucleated cell counts from reference gene primer amplification. Profiled with immunoSEQ multiplex PCR; TCRdb holds only in-frame clones, not every one. The V and J calls and the clone size are those of that table, but D and trimming were determined from the DNA. The sample shows 25,000 to 35,000 clones, under 95% of them seen only once. Germline V CDR1 and CDR2: SGHRS, YFSETQ. V dropped 6 bases and J dropped 2 bases, with 14 bases sitting between them. This CDR3 contains 14 residues.

The sequencing sample was made of peripheral blood. The rearrangement links TRBV5-1 to TRBJ1-1, with D perhaps matching TRBD1 (6 bases). The TCR sequence derives from a man over 45 with active COVID-19. CDR3: CASNLDGGNTEAFF. DNA for the CDR3: TGCGCCAGCAACCTGGATGGGGGCAACACTGAAGCTTTCTTT. Drawing the rest from reference TRBV5-1 and TRBJ1-1, the complete variable domain is KAGVTQTPRYLIKTRGQQVTLSCSPISGHRSVSWYQQTPGQGLQFLFEYFSETQRNKGNFPGRFSGRQFSNSRSEMNVSTLELGDSALYLCASNLDGGNTEAFFGQGTRLTVV.